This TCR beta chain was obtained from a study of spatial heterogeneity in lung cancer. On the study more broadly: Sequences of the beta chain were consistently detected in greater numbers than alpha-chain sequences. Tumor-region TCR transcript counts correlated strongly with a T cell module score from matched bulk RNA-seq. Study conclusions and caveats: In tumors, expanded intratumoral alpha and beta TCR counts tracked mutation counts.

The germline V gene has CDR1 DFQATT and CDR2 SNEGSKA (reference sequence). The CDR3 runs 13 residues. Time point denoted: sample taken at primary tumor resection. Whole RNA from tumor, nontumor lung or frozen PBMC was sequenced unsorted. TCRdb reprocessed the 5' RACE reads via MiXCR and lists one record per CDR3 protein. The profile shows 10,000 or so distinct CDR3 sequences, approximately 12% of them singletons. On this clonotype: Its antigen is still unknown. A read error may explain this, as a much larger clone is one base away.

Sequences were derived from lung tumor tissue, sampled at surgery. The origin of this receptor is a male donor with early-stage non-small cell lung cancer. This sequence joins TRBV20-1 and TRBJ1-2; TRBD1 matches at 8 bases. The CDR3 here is CSASPGTGYGNTF. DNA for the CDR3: TGCAGTGCTAGCCCCGGGACAGGATATGGCAACACCTTC.